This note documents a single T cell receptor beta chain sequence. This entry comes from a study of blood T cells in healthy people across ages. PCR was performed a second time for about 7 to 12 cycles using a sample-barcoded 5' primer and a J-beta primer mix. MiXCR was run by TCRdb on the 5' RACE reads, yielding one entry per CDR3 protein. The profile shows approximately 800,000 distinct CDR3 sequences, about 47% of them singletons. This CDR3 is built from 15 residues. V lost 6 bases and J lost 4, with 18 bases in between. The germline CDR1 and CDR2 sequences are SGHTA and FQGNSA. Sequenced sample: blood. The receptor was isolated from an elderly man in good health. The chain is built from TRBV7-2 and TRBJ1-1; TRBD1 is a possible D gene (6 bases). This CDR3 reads CASRGGNLGGTEAFF. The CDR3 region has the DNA TGTGCCAGCAGGGGGGGCAACCTCGGAGGCACTGAAGCTTTCTTT.